The clone carrying this TCR beta chain was observed once. The CDR3 runs to 15 residues. The germline gives CDR1 MNHGY, CDR2 SAAAGT. The ends lost 2 bases at V and 7 bases at J; junction bases unmatched: 6. Sequencing was performed with immunoSEQ multiplex PCR; in TCRdb, only in-frame clones are kept and a portion is missing. The sample lists some 35,000 clones, around 82% seen once, with nearly 1.5% in the top ten. Specified treatment: preoperative locoregional IRX-2 cytokine immunotherapy. This entry comes from a study of preoperative IRX-2 immunotherapy in early breast cancer. The specimen was lymph node tissue, collected after IRX-2 immunotherapy. The V and J genes are TRBV6-8 and TRBJ1-5; 9 positions match TRBD1. The TCR sequence derives from a human donor with breast cancer. The CDR3 DNA sequence: TGTGCCAGCAGTTACGGGGGACAGGGAAGCCAGCCCCAGCATTTT. The encoded protein is CASSYGGQGSQPQHF.